This T cell receptor (beta chain) emerged from a study of regulatory T cells in long-lasting Graves disease. Study results and caveats: There were preferences for TRBV28, TRBJ1-2 and TRBJ2-5 in persistent disease.

Looked up from germline, CDR1 is MNHNS and CDR2 is SASEGT. The CDR3 has 14 amino acids. Between the trimmed V and J ends, which lost 8 bases and 0 bases, there was a span of 14 bases. The sample's time point: newly diagnosed GD, antithyroid drugs for less than 3 months. From RNA extracted from PBMCs, the TCR library was made. The authors built TCR beta libraries using iRepertoire HTBI primers and Arm-PCR of CDR3 regions. TCRdb ran MiXCR on the multiplex PCR reads and lists one entry per CDR3 protein. The sample yields about 440,000 distinct CDR3 sequences, roughly 15% seen once. With regard to this clonotype: Its antigen is not known.

The sample also formed part of further work on T cells in Graves' hyperthyroidism and ophthalmopathy. From that second work: Most clonotypes that expanded in the thyroid above 0.001 also showed up in blood.

The gene calls are TRBV6-1 and TRBJ2-7; D unclear. Here the sequenced sample was peripheral blood mononuclear cells (PBMCs), taken at new diagnosis, from a patient treated with antithyroid drugs. The sequence was obtained from a woman aged 25-40 years with Graves disease. CDR3: CASSRAANSYEQYF. The DNA of the CDR3 is TGTGCCAGCTCCCGGGCGGCTAACTCCTACGAGCAGTACTTC.